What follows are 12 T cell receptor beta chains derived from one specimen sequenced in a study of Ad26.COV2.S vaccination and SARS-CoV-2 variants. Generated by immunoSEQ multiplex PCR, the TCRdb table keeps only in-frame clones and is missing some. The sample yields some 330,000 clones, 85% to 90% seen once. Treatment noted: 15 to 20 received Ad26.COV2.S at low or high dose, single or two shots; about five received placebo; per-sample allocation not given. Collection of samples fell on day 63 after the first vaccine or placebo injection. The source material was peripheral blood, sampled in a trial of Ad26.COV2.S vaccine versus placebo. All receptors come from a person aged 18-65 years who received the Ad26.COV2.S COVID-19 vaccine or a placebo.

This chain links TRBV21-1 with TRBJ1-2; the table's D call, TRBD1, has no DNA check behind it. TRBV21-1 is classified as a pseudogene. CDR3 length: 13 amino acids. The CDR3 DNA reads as TGTGCCAGCAGCAAAAAAGGACAGGGTGGCTACACCTTC. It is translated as CASSKKGQGGYTF.

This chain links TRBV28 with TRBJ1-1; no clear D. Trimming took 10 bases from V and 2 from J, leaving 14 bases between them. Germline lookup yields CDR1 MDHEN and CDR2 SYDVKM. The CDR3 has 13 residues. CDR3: CATFETRNTEAFF. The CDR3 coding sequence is TGTGCCACCTTTGAGACACGTAACACTGAAGCTTTCTTT.

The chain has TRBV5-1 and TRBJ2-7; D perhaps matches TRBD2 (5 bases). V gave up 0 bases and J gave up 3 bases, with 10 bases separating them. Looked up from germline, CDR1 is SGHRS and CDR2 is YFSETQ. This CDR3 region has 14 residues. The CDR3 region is CASSLGGGGYEQYV. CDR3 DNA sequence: TGCGCCAGCAGCTTGGGAGGTGGAGGCTACGAGCAGTACGTC.

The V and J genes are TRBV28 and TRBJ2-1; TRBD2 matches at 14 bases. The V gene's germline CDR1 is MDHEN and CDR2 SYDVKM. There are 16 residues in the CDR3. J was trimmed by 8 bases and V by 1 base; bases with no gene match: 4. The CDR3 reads CASSLLGLAGGDEQFF. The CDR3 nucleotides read TGTGCCAGCAGTTTATTAGGACTAGCGGGAGGTGATGAGCAGTTCTTC.

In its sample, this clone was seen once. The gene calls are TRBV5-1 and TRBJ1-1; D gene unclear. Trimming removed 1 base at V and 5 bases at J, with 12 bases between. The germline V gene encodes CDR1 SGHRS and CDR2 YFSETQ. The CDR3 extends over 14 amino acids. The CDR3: CASSLQWGRTEAFF. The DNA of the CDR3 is TGCGCCAGCAGCTTGCAATGGGGAAGGACTGAAGCTTTCTTT.

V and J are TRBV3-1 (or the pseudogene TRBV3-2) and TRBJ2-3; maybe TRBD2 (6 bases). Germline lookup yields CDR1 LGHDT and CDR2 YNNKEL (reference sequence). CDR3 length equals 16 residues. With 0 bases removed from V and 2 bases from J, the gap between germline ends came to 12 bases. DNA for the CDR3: TGTGCCAGCAGCCAAGAGGTATGGGACTTCACAGATACGCAGTATTTT. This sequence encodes CASSQEVWDFTDTQYF.

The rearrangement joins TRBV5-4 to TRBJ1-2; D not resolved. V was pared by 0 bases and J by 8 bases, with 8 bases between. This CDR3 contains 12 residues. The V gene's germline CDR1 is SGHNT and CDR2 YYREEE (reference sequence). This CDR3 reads CASSLGTLGYTF. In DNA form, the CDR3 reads TGTGCCAGCAGCTTGGGGACCCTGGGCTACACCTTC.

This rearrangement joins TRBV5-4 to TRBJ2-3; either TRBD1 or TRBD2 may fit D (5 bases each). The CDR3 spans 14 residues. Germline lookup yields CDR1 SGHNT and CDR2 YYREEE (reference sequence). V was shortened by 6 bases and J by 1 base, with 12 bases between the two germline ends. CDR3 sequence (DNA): TGTGCCAGCACCCCGGGGCGGGGCACAGATACGCAGTATTTT. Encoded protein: CASTPGRGTDTQYF.

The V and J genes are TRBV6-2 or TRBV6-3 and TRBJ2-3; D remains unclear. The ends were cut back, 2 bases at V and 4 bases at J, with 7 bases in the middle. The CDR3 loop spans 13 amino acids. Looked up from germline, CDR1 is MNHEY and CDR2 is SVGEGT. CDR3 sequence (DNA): TGTGCCAGCAGTTACGCTTTGGCAGATACGCAGTATTTT. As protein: CASSYALADTQYF.

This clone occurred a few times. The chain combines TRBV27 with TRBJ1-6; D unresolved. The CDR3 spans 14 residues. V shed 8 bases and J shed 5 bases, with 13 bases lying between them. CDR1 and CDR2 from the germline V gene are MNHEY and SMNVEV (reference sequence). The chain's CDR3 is CASSRPRDNSPLHF. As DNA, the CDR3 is TGTGCCAGCTCCCGACCTAGGGATAATTCACCCCTCCACTTT.

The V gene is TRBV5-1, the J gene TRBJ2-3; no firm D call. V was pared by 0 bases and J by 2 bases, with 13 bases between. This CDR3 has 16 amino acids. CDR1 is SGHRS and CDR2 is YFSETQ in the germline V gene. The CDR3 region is CASSLGLQDATDTQYF. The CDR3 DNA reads TGCGCCAGCAGCTTGGGCTTACAAGACGCCACAGATACGCAGTATTTT. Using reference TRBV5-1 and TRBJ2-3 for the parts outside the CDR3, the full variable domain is KAGVTQTPRYLIKTRGQQVTLSCSPISGHRSVSWYQQTPGQGLQFLFEYFSETQRNKGNFPGRFSGRQFSNSRSEMNVSTLELGDSALYLCASSLGLQDATDTQYFGPGTRLTVL.

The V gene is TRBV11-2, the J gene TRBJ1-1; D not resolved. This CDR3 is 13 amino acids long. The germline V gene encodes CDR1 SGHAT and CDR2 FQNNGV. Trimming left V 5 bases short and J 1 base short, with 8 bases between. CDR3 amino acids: CASSVRRNTEAFF. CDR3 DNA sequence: TGTGCCAGCAGCGTACGACGGAACACTGAAGCTTTCTTT. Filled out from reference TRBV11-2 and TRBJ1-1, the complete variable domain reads EAGVAQSPRYKIIEKRQSVAFWCNPISGHATLYWYQQILGQGPKLLIQFQNNGVVDDSQLPKDRFSAERLKGVDSTLKIQPAKLEDSAVYLCASSVRRNTEAFFGQGTRLTVV.